This record concerns one T cell receptor (beta chain) sequence. The table lists this clonotype with many counts. It lacks a known antigen. The record has no base qualities; no much larger clone is one base away. These data come from a study of T-cell memory formation after mild COVID-19 (dated by TCRdb to 2020 to 2022). Concerning the study at large: Most TCR sequence clusters were specific to one of the two donors. In two donors, T-cell clones that expanded and contracted after mild COVID-19 were followed by sequencing TCRalpha and TCRbeta repertoires longitudinally. Two young, previously healthy adult volunteers made up the cohort, one male and one female.

For sequencing, an Illumina NovaSeq 6000 was employed. Using 5'RACE with constant-segment primers, TCRalpha and TCRbeta cDNA libraries were constructed, with sample barcodes and unique molecular identifiers added in the process. Trizol reagent was used to extract RNA from every sample. Amplification of the libraries took two PCR steps, and the second step added a second sample barcode plus Illumina TruSeq adapters. Sequencing of libraries was performed on an Illumina NovaSeq with 2 x 150 bp paired-end reads. Processing in the source paper ran as follows. Demultiplexing of reads and collapsing into UMI-guided consensus sequences were performed with migec v1.2.7. Using mixcr v2.1.11, the UMI consensuses were aligned to TRA and TRB V and J templates and assembled into clonotypes. Clonotypes were classified as expanded or contracted when called significant by both edgeR and NoisET, with noise models trained on biological replicates. For edgeR calls, the cutoffs were a false discovery rate-adjusted p below 0.01 and a log2 fold-change threshold of 1. As an exploratory analysis of dynamics, PCA with hierarchical clustering was applied to max-normalized trajectories of the 1000 most abundant clonotypes. The CD4 or CD8 phenotype of responding clones was assigned using the separately sequenced CD4+ and CD8+ repertoires. The public reads were reanalyzed by TCRdb: fastp trimming at Q25, MiXCR alignment, in-frame beta chains only. Every distinct CDR3 protein forms one entry, paired with its most common genes and DNA. The V and J calls reflect TCRdb's pipeline rather than the authors' work. The sample includes under 650,000 distinct CDR3 sequences, with more than 15% observed a single time. The top ten hold 12% of the sample.

The study at large found these results: Contracting CD4+ clones turned up mainly in the CM and EM memory subsets, whereas EMRA was where CD8+ clones were enriched. SARS-CoV-2 specificity of the second-wave clones peaking on day 37 was not confirmed. Only a couple of mild cases were covered by the study, and larger cohorts that include severe cases with pre-infection samples were considered necessary. The detection of some responding clones in pre-infection memory suggests that pre-existing cross-reactive memory T cells joined the SARS-CoV-2 response. Clones that contracted from day 15 to 85 showed balanced CD4/CD8 phenotypes, whereas a second wave of clones that expanded from day 15 to 37 leaned towards CD4+.

Ficoll-Paque density gradient centrifugation was the method used to isolate PBMCs. This clonotype originated in an adult woman who had mild COVID-19 (a few samples of this study predate the infection). The sample titles of this study are shuffled in the database, so cell type and time point are left out; the donor was told from shared clones. Sequenced sample: PBMCs or a T cell subset sorted from them (not recorded which).

The DNA sequence is as follows: TGTGCCAGCAGCGTAGGCCACCGGGACCAAGACCATGAGCAGTTCTTC. This is translated as CASSVGHRDQDHEQFF. The rearrangement combines TRBV9 with TRBJ2-1; the D region may be TRBD1 or TRBD2, each matching 5 bases equally. Per the germline V gene, SGDLS is the CDR1 and YYNGEE is the CDR2. The CDR3, from cysteine to phenylalanine, totals 16 residues. CDR3 DNA is the only sequence kept; it has 48 bases, read in frame from the first base. V is cut by 0 bases and J by 8 bases, and the space between the germline ends is 18 bases.